The next 15 T cell receptor beta chains were all read from a single sample in a study of shared clonotypes between healthy human individuals. Profiled with immunoSEQ multiplex PCR; TCRdb holds only in-frame clones, not every one. This sample has under 1,900,000 clones; just under 99% occur once, and the top ten carry about 0.34%. Sequencing input: naive CD4+ T cells sorted from blood. Subset reported: CD45RA+ positively selected. The receptors here all came from a man younger than 45 in good health.

The CDR3 sequence is CASSLIGVVNEKLFF. The CDR3 nucleotides read TGTGCCAGCAGTTTAATCGGGGTAGTTAATGAAAAACTGTTTTTT. The chain joins TRBV27 to TRBJ1-4; D uncertain. The V gene's germline CDR1 is MNHEY and CDR2 SMNVEV (reference sequence). Trimming left V 2 bases short and J 4 bases short, with 11 bases between. The CDR3 is 15 residues long. Filled out from reference TRBV27 and TRBJ1-4, the complete variable domain reads EAQVTQNPRYLITVTGKKLTVTCSQNMNHEYMSWYRQDPGLGLRQIYYSMNVEVTDKGDVPEGYKVSRKEKRNFPLILESPSPNQTSLYFCASSLIGVVNEKLFFGSGTQLSVL.

This chain connects TRBV19 to TRBJ2-7, with TRBD2 matching 7 bases. CDR3 length: 14 amino acids. Germline V gene lookup returns CDR1 LNHDA and CDR2 SQIVND (reference sequence). V was pared by 2 bases and J by 2 bases, with 3 bases of the junction left unmatched. The CDR3 DNA follows: TGTGCCAGTAGTATACAAGGGAGGGCCTACGAGCAGTACTTC. Amino acid sequence: CASSIQGRAYEQYF.

V is TRBV2 and J is TRBJ2-7; 13 bases map to TRBD2. This CDR3 comprises 17 residues. The V gene end was trimmed by 8 bases and the J gene end by 5 bases; junction bases not matched to a gene: 15. Germline V CDR1 and CDR2: SNHLY, FYNNEI. CDR3 nucleotides: TGTGCCAGCGAAAGAGGACTAGCGGGAGTCCTGGGCGACGAGCAGTACTTC. Translating gives CASERGLAGVLGDEQYF.

In regard to this clone: One junction end disagrees with the germline gene, perhaps due to a read error. This sequence joins TRBV13 and TRBJ2-5; D may be TRBD1 (7 bases). The V gene's germline CDR1 is PRHDT and CDR2 FYEKMQ (reference sequence). This CDR3 has 14 residues. Here the CDR3 DNA reads TGTGCCAGCAGGTTAGGGGGGACAGTAGAGACCCAGTACTTC. Its translation: CASRLGGTVETQYF.

The V and J genes are TRBV7-9 and TRBJ1-5; perhaps TRBD1 as D (6 bases). The germline V and J ends were trimmed by 4 bases and 4 bases, with 14 bases remaining between them. The CDR3 is 15 amino acids. Germline values: CDR1 SEHNR, CDR2 FQNEAQ (reference sequence). CDR3 sequence: CASSSRGSGNQPQHF. CDR3 nucleotide sequence: TGTGCCAGCAGCTCCAGGGGAAGTGGGAATCAGCCCCAGCATTTT.

This clone was picked up one time. The rearrangement links TRBV30 to TRBJ2-7, with D possibly being TRBD1 (5 bases). Germline V lookup: CDR1 GTSNPN, CDR2 SVGIG (reference sequence). V lost 3 bases, J lost 1 base, and 19 bases lay in between. This CDR3 is 16 amino acids long. The CDR3 is CAWSVHRGFASYEQYF. In DNA form, the CDR3 reads TGTGCCTGGAGCGTCCATAGGGGCTTCGCTTCCTACGAGCAGTACTTC.

The genes are TRBV5-5 and TRBJ1-5; D may be TRBD1 (6 bases). There are 14 residues in the CDR3. The V gene lost 4 bases and the J gene lost 7 bases, with 15 bases spanning the gap. Germline CDR1 and CDR2: SGHKS and YYEKEE (reference sequence). The CDR3 bases are TGTGCCAGCAGCATTACAGGGCCAGGGCAGCCCCAGCATTTT. It codes for CASSITGPGQPQHF.

V and J are TRBV4-3 and TRBJ1-3; 9 bases match TRBD1. J lost 3 bases, V lost 0 bases, and 6 bases had no gene match. CDR3 length equals 17 residues. Germline V gene data show CDR1 as LGHNA and CDR2 as YSLEER. CDR3 nucleotides: TGCGCCAGCAGCCAAGATTCTCGGACAGGGGATGGAAACACCATATATTTT. This encodes CASSQDSRTGDGNTIYF.

The rearrangement uses TRBV6-6 and TRBJ2-1, with a weak D call TRBD1 (5 bases). The CDR3 covers 16 residues. Germline CDR1 is MNHNY and CDR2 is SVGAGI (reference sequence). With 0 bases removed from V and 8 bases from J, the gap between germline ends came to 17 bases. CDR3: CASSYSTLEPRDEQFF. In nucleotides, the CDR3 is TGTGCCAGCAGTTACTCCACTCTTGAACCCAGGGATGAGCAGTTCTTC.

The sample holds one count of this clone. The J gene is TRBJ1-2, the V gene TRBV14; no reliable D call. Germline V CDR1 and CDR2: SGHDN, FVKESK. The V gene lost 2 bases and the J gene lost 0 bases, with 16 bases spanning the gap. CDR3 size: 17 residues. The CDR3 DNA follows: TGTGCCAGCAGCCAACTCGATAGGACGGCCTCTAACTATGGCTACACCTTC. Translated, it gives CASSQLDRTASNYGYTF.

The V and J genes are TRBV27 and TRBJ2-5; no firm D call. Looked up from germline, CDR1 is MNHEY and CDR2 is SMNVEV (reference sequence). Trimming shortened V by 2 bases and J by 5 bases, and 15 bases separated the two germline ends. The CDR3 has 15 amino acids. The DNA for the CDR3 is TGTGCCAGCAGTTTAAGGGCAGCCCGTCGTGAGACCCAGTACTTC. The encoded protein is CASSLRAARRETQYF.

The CDR3 DNA is TGCAGCGTCAAGACTAGCGGGAGAAGGGGCGGGGAGCTGTTTTTT. Translation gives CSVKTSGRRGGELFF. The rearrangement joins TRBV29-1 to TRBJ2-2; TRBD2 matches at 12 bases. The CDR3 length is 15 residues. Trimming took 6 bases from V and 7 from J; bases not matched to a gene: 9. CDR1 SQVTM and CDR2 ANQGSEA come from the germline V gene.

The genes are TRBV7-8 and TRBJ2-1, with 8 bases that match TRBD2. Germline CDR1 is SGHVS and CDR2 is FQNEAQ. Trimming at V came to 5 bases and at J to 3 bases, leaving 6 bases not matched to a gene. The CDR3 has 15 residues. The CDR3 DNA is TGTGCCAGCAGCACAAGAAGCGGGAGCTACAATGAGCAGTTCTTC. Its protein product is CASSTRSGSYNEQFF. The full variable domain, with the rest looked up from reference TRBV7-8 and TRBJ2-1, is GAGVSQSPRYKVAKRGQDVALRCDPISGHVSLFWYQQALGQGPEFLTYFQNEAQLDKSGLPSDRFFAERPEGSVSTLKIQRTQQEDSAVYLCASSTRSGSYNEQFFGPGTRLTVL.

The V and J genes are TRBV18 and TRBJ2-5, with 8 bases that match TRBD2. CDR3 length: 14 amino acids. V shed 6 bases, J shed 5 bases, and the junction held 8 bases outside the gene matches. CDR1 is KGHSH and CDR2 is LQKENI in the germline V gene. CDR3 nucleotides: TGTGCCAGCTCGGTGGCTAGCGGGTACGAGACCCAGTACTTC. Amino acids: CASSVASGYETQYF.

The table lists this clone with a count of one. The CDR3 DNA reads as TGTGCCACCAGCAGAGATAAACCGTCTGGGGCCAACGTCCTGACTTTC. As protein: CATSRDKPSGANVLTF. The chain has TRBV15 and TRBJ2-6; D uncertain. CDR1 is LNHNV, CDR2 YYDKDF, per germline (reference sequence). V shed 0 bases and J shed 1 base, with 7 bases lying between them. This CDR3 region has 16 residues.